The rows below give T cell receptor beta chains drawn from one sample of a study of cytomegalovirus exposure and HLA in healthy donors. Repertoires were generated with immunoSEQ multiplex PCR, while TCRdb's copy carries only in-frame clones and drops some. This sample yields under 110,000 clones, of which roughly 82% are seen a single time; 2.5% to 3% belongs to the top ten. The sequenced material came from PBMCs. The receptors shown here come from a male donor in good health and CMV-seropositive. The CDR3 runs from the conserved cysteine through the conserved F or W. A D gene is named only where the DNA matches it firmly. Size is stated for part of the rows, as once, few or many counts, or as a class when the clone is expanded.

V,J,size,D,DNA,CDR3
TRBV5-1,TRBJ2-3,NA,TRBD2,TGCGCCAGCAGCTTGGTGGCTAGCGGGATGACAACAGATACGCAGTATTTT,CASSLVASGMTTDTQYF
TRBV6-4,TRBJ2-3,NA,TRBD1,TGTGCCAGCAGTGAGACAGGGGGAACTGCGGATACGCAGTATTTT,CASSETGGTADTQYF
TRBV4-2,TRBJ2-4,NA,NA,TGTGCCAGCAGCCAAGAAGACAGCATCAACATTCAGTACTTC,CASSQEDSINIQYF
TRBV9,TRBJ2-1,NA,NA,TGTGCCAGCAGCGGATTACAGATTAGTAGGCCAAATGAGCAGTTCTTC,CASSGLQISRPNEQFF
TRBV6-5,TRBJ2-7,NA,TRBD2,TGTGCCGTCCCCCGGGCTAGCGGGGGCGAGCAGTACTTC,CAVPRASGGEQYF
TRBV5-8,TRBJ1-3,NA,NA,TGTGCCAGCAGCTTGGGGGGCGGAAACACCATATATTTT,CASSLGGGNTIYF
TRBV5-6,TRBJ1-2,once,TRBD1,TGTGCCAGCAGCTCGGAGGACAGGGGGGATGGCTACCCCTTC,CASSSEDRGDGYPF
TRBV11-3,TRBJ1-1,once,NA,TGTGCCAGCAGCCATCAGGAGACAGGCACTGAAGCTTTCTTT,CASSHQETGTEAFF
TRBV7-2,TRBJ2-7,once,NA,TGTGCCAGCAGCTCCATTATACCTTACGAGCAGTACTTC,CASSSIIPYEQYF
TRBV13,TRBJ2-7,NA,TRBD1,TGTGCCAGCAGCTTAGTAGGGCGCGGACAGGGCTCCTACGAGCAGTACTTC,CASSLVGRGQGSYEQYF
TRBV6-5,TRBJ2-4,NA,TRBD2,TGTGCCAGCAGTTACGAAAGCAGCGGGGGCCGAAACATTCAGTACTTC,CASSYESSGGRNIQYF
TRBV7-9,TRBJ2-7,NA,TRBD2,TGTGCCAGCAGCTTTAGGGGACTAGCTGGGGAGCAGTACTTC,CASSFRGLAGEQYF
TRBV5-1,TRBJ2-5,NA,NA,TGCGCCAGCAGCTTGGGGGAGCAGGGGCAAGAGACCCAGTACTTC,CASSLGEQGQETQYF
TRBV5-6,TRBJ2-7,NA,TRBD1,TGTGCCAGCAGCCTTGACAGGGGGTTGCGGCACGAGCAGTACTTC,CASSLDRGLRHEQYF
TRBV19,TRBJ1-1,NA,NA,TGTGCCAGTAGTACAGGCCCACGGCGGGGAGAGTCGAACACTGAAGCTTTCTTT,CASSTGPRRGESNTEAFF
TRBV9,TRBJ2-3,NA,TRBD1,TGTGCCAGCAACCGACAGGGGAGAGATACGCAGTATTTT,CASNRQGRDTQYF
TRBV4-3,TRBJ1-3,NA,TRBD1,TGCGCCAGCAGCCCAGACAGGGGATACTCTGGAAACACCATATATTTT,CASSPDRGYSGNTIYF
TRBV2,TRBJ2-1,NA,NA,TGTGCCAGCAATAAGGTTGGAGGGAGCTCCTACAATGAGCAGTTCTTC,CASNKVGGSSYNEQFF
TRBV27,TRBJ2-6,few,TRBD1,TGTGCCAGCAGTTTAACAGGGGGCGATGGGGCCAACGTCCTGACTTTC,CASSLTGGDGANVLTF
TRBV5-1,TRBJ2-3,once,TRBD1,TGCGCCAGCAGCTTGGCGGGACAGTTTTCAGATACGCAGTATTTT,CASSLAGQFSDTQYF
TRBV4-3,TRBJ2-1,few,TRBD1,TGCGCCAGCAGCCAAGTACGGGACAGGGGGCTCCTAAGCTCCTACAATGAGCAGTTCTTC,CASSQVRDRGLLSSYNEQFF
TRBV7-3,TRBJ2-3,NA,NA,TGTGCCAGCAGCTTGGGGATTAGCGGAGATACGCAGTATTTT,CASSLGISGDTQYF
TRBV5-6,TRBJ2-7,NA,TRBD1,TGTGCCAGCACGTCACAGGGGCTTTACGAGCAGTACTTC,CASTSQGLYEQYF
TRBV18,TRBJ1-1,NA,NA,TGTGCCAGCTCAGCGATAGGGGGTCTCGACACTGAAGCTTTCTTT,CASSAIGGLDTEAFF
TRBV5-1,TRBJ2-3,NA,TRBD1,TGCGCCAGCAGCTTGTCGCAGGGGGCAGATACGCAGTATTTT,CASSLSQGADTQYF